This record looks at one TCR beta chain sequence and its context. Its cognate antigen is unknown. This entry belongs to a study of monozygotic twins with inflammatory bowel disease. Whole-study results and caveats: The analysis failed to separate different T cell subtypes.

TCRdb re-called the 5' RACE reads, yielding one record per CDR3 amino acid sequence without DNA. The listing records 350,000 to 550,000 distinct CDR3 sequences. The clonotype comes from a human donor with ulcerative colitis or Crohn's disease, or a healthy co-twin of an affected twin (not recorded which). Sequencing used blood.

The chain's CDR3 is CASSAGTVSSGANVLTF. The chain is built from TRBV7-3 and TRBJ2-6; no DNA is available, so the TRBD1 call from TCRdb remains unchecked. The CDR3 length is 17 residues. CDR1 is SGHTA, CDR2 FQGTGA, per germline.